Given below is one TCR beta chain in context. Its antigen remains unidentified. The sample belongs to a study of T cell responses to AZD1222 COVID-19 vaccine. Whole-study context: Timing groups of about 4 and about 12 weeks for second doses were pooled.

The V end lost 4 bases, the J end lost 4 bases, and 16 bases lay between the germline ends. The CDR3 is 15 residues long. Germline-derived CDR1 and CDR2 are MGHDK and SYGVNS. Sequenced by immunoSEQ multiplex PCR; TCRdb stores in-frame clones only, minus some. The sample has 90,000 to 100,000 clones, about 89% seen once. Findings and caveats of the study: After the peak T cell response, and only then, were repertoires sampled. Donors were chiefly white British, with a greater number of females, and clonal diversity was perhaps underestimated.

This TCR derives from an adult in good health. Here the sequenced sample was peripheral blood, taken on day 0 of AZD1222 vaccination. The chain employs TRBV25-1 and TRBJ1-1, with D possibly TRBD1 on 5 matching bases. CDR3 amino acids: CASSGSDGRGTEAFF. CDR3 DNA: TGTGCCAGCAGTGGATCAGACGGGAGGGGCACTGAAGCTTTCTTT.